This T cell receptor beta chain stems from a study of PD-1 blockade in classical Hodgkin lymphoma. The method was immunoSEQ multiplex PCR; TCRdb's version includes in-frame clones alone and lacks a portion of them. Here the sample spans about 99,000 clones, around 81% being singletons. Exposure to brentuximab vedotin varied, and each patient had relapsed following autologous stem cell transplantation. CDR3 size: 16 residues. CDR1 GTSNPN and CDR2 SVGIG come from the germline V gene (reference sequence). The V gene end was trimmed by 0 bases and the J gene end by 8 bases; junction bases not matched to a gene: 13.

The sequence came from a human donor with classical Hodgkin lymphoma. This rearrangement joins TRBV30 to TRBJ1-5; 7 bases align to TRBD1. The specimen comprised peripheral blood mononuclear cells (PBMCs), sampled before the second cycle of nivolumab. CDR3 amino acids: CAWSVWGQGDSKPQHF. The CDR3 DNA is TGTGCCTGGAGTGTGTGGGGGCAGGGGGATAGTAAGCCCCAGCATTTT.